The present T cell receptor (beta chain) was sequenced within a study of T cell responses to AZD1222 COVID-19 vaccine. General observations from the study: Baseline seropositives among AZD1222 recipients totaled only 5 to 7. Sampling captured repertoires only after the peak T cell response.

The CDR3 contains 13 residues. Deletions cut 1 base from V and 5 bases from J, with 9 bases between. The germline V gene encodes CDR1 SGHNT and CDR2 YYREEE (reference sequence). Profiling relied on immunoSEQ multiplex PCR, and the TCRdb table lists in-frame clones only, not all of them. The data contain about 140,000 clones, 85% to 95% of them seen just once; the ten biggest clones take up 10% to 15%. In regard to this clone: Its target is not known.

This TCR was recovered from an adult who had recovered from COVID-19. Sequences were derived from peripheral blood, sampled after recovery from COVID-19. V is TRBV5-4 and J is TRBJ2-5; D is possibly TRBD1 or TRBD2 (5 bases each). The CDR3 nucleotides read TGTGCCAGCAGCTTGCGGGACCTTGAGACCCAGTACTTC. Encoded protein: CASSLRDLETQYF.